The next 25 T cell receptor beta chains were all read from a single sample in a study of identical twins. TCRdb re-derived calls from the 5' RACE reads in MiXCR, one entry per CDR3 protein. Altogether about 530,000 distinct CDR3 sequences are present, 20% to 25% being singletons, with the ten largest covering approximately 0.5%. The data were also submitted as part of a second study, on yellow fever vaccine responses in identical twins.

The specimen was CD4+ T cells sorted from blood. Receptors originate from a woman aged 18-29 years in good health.

This clonotype was seen a handful of times. The chain uses TRBV15 and TRBJ1-4; tentative D call: TRBD1 (6 bases). CDR3 length: 16 residues. Germline CDR1 reads LNHNV; CDR2 reads YYDKDF (reference sequence). The V gene lost 6 bases and the J gene lost 0 bases, with 14 bases spanning the gap. CDR3 DNA: TGTGCCACCAGTATCGTTCGACAGGCAACTAATGAAAAACTGTTTTTT. The encoded protein is CATSIVRQATNEKLFF.

This clonotype was picked up a small number of times. The chain is built from TRBV12-3 or TRBV12-4 and TRBJ1-1; D possibly corresponds to TRBD1 (5 bases). This CDR3 contains 15 residues. The V end lost 5 bases, the J end lost 4 bases, and 17 bases lay between the germline ends. CDR3 sequence: CASSPPTGAFTEAFF. CDR3 DNA: TGTGCCAGCAGTCCCCCCACTGGGGCGTTCACTGAAGCTTTCTTT.

Only a few counts were recorded for this clonotype. The junction shows a germline mismatch at one end, possibly a read error. The V call is TRBV2, the J call TRBJ1-2; 9 nucleotides align to TRBD1. The CDR3 has 11 residues. The V gene's germline CDR1 is SNHLY and CDR2 FYNNEI. The CDR3 DNA reads TGTGCCAGCACCCCGCCGGACAGGGGATCCTTC. This translates into CASTPPDRGSF.

The chain links TRBV29-1 to TRBJ2-1, with D uncertain. V was cut by 4 bases and J by 0 bases, with 7 bases left in between. The CDR3 length is 13 residues. From germline, CDR1 is SQVTM and CDR2 ANQGSEA. This chain's CDR3 is CSVAWSSYNEQFF. The CDR3 region has the DNA TGCAGCGTTGCGTGGAGCTCCTACAATGAGCAGTTCTTC.

CDR3 DNA: TGTGCCAGCAGCCCCATCGATGGCACTGAAGCTTTCTTT. Encoded protein: CASSPIDGTEAFF. The J gene is TRBJ1-1, the V gene TRBV13; D remains unclear. The CDR3 sequence is 13 residues long. Between the trimmed V and J ends, which lost 5 bases and 4 bases, there was a span of 11 bases. The germline V gene has CDR1 PRHDT and CDR2 FYEKMQ (reference sequence).

As for this clonotype: One end of the junction does not line up with germline, which may come from a read error. The chain joins TRBV20-1 to TRBJ2-7; 9 nucleotides align to TRBD1. The germline CDR1 and CDR2 sequences are DFQATT and SNEGSKA (reference sequence). CDR3 length: 14 amino acids. The CDR3 DNA reads as TGCAGTGCTAGAGGTCCGGGACAGGGCTACAAGCAGTACTTC. It translates to CSARGPGQGYKQYF.

The chain employs TRBV5-1 and TRBJ1-6, with 8 positions matching TRBD1. The germline gives CDR1 SGHRS, CDR2 YFSETQ. The CDR3 totals 14 residues. Trimming took 4 bases from V and 5 from J; bases not matched to a gene: 2. The CDR3 bases are TGCGCCAGCAGCAACAGGGGGGATAATTCACCCCTCCACTTT. It codes for CASSNRGDNSPLHF.

The CDR3 coding sequence is TGTGCCGTAAGCGAAGCGGGAGGGCCGGAGGAGACCCAGTACTTC. Encoded protein: CAVSEAGGPEETQYF. The chain employs TRBV25-1 and TRBJ2-5, with 10 bases that match TRBD2. The CDR3 contains 15 residues. The ends lost 11 bases at V and 5 bases at J; junction bases unmatched: 14. The germline CDR1 and CDR2 sequences are MGHDK and SYGVNS.

The chain links TRBV5-6 to TRBJ1-6, with a tentative D call TRBD1 (5 bases). The CDR3 length is 14 residues. Germline CDR1 is SGHDT and CDR2 is YYEEEE. The V end lost 3 bases, the J end lost 10 bases, and 14 bases lay between the germline ends. The chain's CDR3 is CASSWAGNVSPLHF. CDR3 in DNA: TGTGCCAGCAGCTGGGCAGGGAATGTCTCACCCCTCCACTTT.

This chain connects TRBV10-3 to TRBJ2-7; D may correspond to TRBD1 or TRBD2 (5 bases each). The germline V gene encodes CDR1 ENHRY and CDR2 SYGVKD. This CDR3 is 13 amino acids long. The V and J ends lost 5 bases and 4 bases respectively, with 12 bases between them. The CDR3 region has the DNA TGTGCCATCAGTTCCGGGACCTCTTACGAGCAGTACTTC. The encoded protein is CAISSGTSYEQYF.

The genes are TRBV19 and TRBJ2-1, with TRBD2 matching 11 bases. V shed 9 bases, J shed 5 bases, and the junction held 3 bases outside the gene matches. CDR3 length equals 13 residues. CDR1 LNHDA and CDR2 SQIVND come from the germline V gene (reference sequence). The CDR3 nucleotides are TGTGCCAGCCTTAGCGGGAGGGACAATGAGCAGTTCTTC. It is translated as CASLSGRDNEQFF. The full variable domain, with the rest looked up from reference TRBV19 and TRBJ2-1, is DGGITQSPKYLFRKEGQNVTLSCEQNLNHDAMYWYRQDPGQGLRLIYYSQIVNDFQKGDIAEGYSVSREKKESFPLTVTSAQKNPTAFYLCASLSGRDNEQFFGPGTRLTVL.

This clonotype was counted between two and nine times. The chain recombines TRBV6-5 with TRBJ1-2; D is uncertain. Germline lookup yields CDR1 MNHEY and CDR2 SVGAGI. This CDR3 has 12 amino acids. V shed 6 bases and J shed 7 bases, with 12 bases lying between them. In nucleotides, the CDR3 is TGTGCCAGCAGGCCCCGGGTGGGTGGCTACACCTTC. Encoded protein: CASRPRVGGYTF.

V is TRBV7-2 and J is TRBJ2-5; 8 bases align to TRBD2. Germline CDR1 and CDR2: SGHTA and FQGNSA. The CDR3 spans 16 residues. The J segment lost 2 bases and the V segment lost 5 bases, leaving 10 bases of the junction unmatched. CDR3 sequence: CASSPRLAPPQETQYF. The CDR3 bases are TGTGCCAGCAGCCCCCGACTAGCGCCTCCTCAAGAGACCCAGTACTTC. Filled out from reference TRBV7-2 and TRBJ2-5, the complete variable domain reads GAGVSQSPSNKVTEKGKDVELRCDPISGHTALYWYRQSLGQGLEFLIYFQGNSAPDKSGLPSDRFSAERTGGSVSTLTIQRTQQEDSAVYLCASSPRLAPPQETQYFGPGTRLLVL.

V and J are TRBV19 and TRBJ1-2; D unclear. Germline V CDR1 and CDR2: LNHDA, SQIVND (reference sequence). This CDR3 comprises 15 residues. Trimming pared 7 bases from V and 2 bases from J, leaving 17 bases between. This CDR3 reads CASTLGEAFNYGYTF. The CDR3 coding sequence is TGTGCCAGTACCCTTGGAGAGGCTTTCAACTATGGCTACACCTTC.

The chain is built from TRBV7-3 and TRBJ2-1, with 7 bases identical to TRBD1. V trimming: 4 bases; J trimming: 7 bases; junction bases outside the gene matches: 7. Germline V CDR1 and CDR2: SGHTA, FQGTGA. The CDR3 spans 14 residues. The chain's CDR3 is CASSSGTASNEQFF. The CDR3 DNA reads TGTGCCAGCAGCTCCGGGACAGCGTCGAATGAGCAGTTCTTC.

V and J are TRBV5-1 and TRBJ2-7; 7 bases agree with TRBD2. Germline V gene lookup returns CDR1 SGHRS and CDR2 YFSETQ. There are 16 residues in the CDR3. The trim removed 0 bases at V and 2 bases at J, leaving 8 bases unmatched. CDR3 DNA: TGCGCCAGCAGCTTGGTGGCTAGCGGAGGGACCTACGAGCAGTACTTC. Protein sequence: CASSLVASGGTYEQYF.

This sequence joins TRBV7-9 and TRBJ2-1; the D is unclear. This CDR3 is 12 amino acids long. Trimming removed 1 base at V and 9 bases at J, with 7 bases between. From germline, CDR1 is SEHNR and CDR2 FQNEAQ (reference sequence). The DNA of the CDR3 is TGTGCCAGCAGCTTAGGCTATACTGAGCAGTTCTTC. It yields the protein CASSLGYTEQFF.

This clonotype was counted between two and nine times. This sequence joins TRBV20-1 and TRBJ1-5, with TRBD1 matching over 8 bases. The CDR3 has 14 residues. Germline V gene sequence: CDR1 DFQATT, CDR2 SNEGSKA (reference sequence). The V segment lost 4 bases and the J segment 6 bases; nucleotides outside the gene matches: 8. CDR3 region: CSAIAGGAGQPQHF. Here the CDR3 DNA reads TGCAGTGCTATCGCAGGGGGCGCCGGTCAGCCCCAGCATTTT.

This clonotype has more than one count but fewer than ten. The chain couples TRBV10-3 to TRBJ2-3; 8 bases map to TRBD2. Germline loops: CDR1 ENHRY, CDR2 SYGVKD. The CDR3 covers 15 residues. The V and J ends lost 3 bases and 2 bases, in that order; junction bases with no gene match: 4. In DNA form, the CDR3 reads TGTGCCATCAGTGACGGCGGGGGGCACACAGATACGCAGTATTTT. Amino acids: CAISDGGGHTDTQYF.

The gene calls are TRBV20-1 and TRBJ1-3; D might be TRBD1 (5 bases). The germline gives CDR1 DFQATT, CDR2 SNEGSKA (reference sequence). Trimming took 3 bases from V and 4 from J, leaving 13 bases between them. CDR3 size: 14 residues. The CDR3 region is CSASSGGAGNTIYF. CDR3 nucleotides: TGCAGTGCTAGTAGTGGGGGAGCGGGAAACACCATATATTTT.

V and J are TRBV4-1 and TRBJ2-3, with TRBD2 as a possible D gene (6 bases). In germline, CDR1 is MGHRA, CDR2 YSYEKL. The length of the CDR3 is 13 residues. V lost 4 bases, J lost 4 bases, and 9 bases lay in between. The CDR3 spells CASSRGTSDTQYF. The DNA for the CDR3 is TGCGCCAGCAGCCGGGGGACTTCAGATACGCAGTATTTT.

The chain uses TRBV20-1 and TRBJ1-6; the D is unclear. The germline V and J ends were trimmed by 0 bases and 9 bases, with 15 bases remaining between them. CDR3 length: 15 residues. Germline CDR1 reads DFQATT; CDR2 reads SNEGSKA (reference sequence). Here the CDR3 DNA reads TGCAGTGCTAGAGAGGACCCGACGGGCTCTTCACCCCTCCACTTT. This encodes CSAREDPTGSSPLHF.

This clonotype has only a few counts. The chain links TRBV5-1 to TRBJ2-5, with D uncertain. Germline loops: CDR1 SGHRS, CDR2 YFSETQ. The CDR3 runs to 13 residues. V was trimmed by 3 bases and J by 0 bases, leaving 6 bases between them. CDR3 DNA: TGCGCCAGCAGCTGGGGATACCAAGAGACCCAGTACTTC. As protein: CASSWGYQETQYF.

There are many counts of this clonotype. The chain couples TRBV10-3 to TRBJ2-1; D might be TRBD2 (6 bases). V shed 3 bases and J shed 9 bases, with 12 bases lying between them. The germline V gene encodes CDR1 ENHRY and CDR2 SYGVKD. There are 13 residues in the CDR3. The CDR3: CAISDTVRGEQFF. CDR3 bases: TGTGCCATCAGTGACACAGTGCGGGGTGAGCAGTTCTTC.

This clonotype was counted a few times. The CDR3 protein is CSGGLAGVADTQYF. The DNA of the CDR3 is TGCAGCGGGGGGCTAGCGGGAGTTGCAGATACGCAGTATTTT. The J gene is TRBJ2-3, the V gene TRBV29-1, with 10 bases aligning to TRBD2. After removal of 7 bases from V and 4 bases from J, the junction contained 8 bases not matched to a gene. The CDR3 is 14 amino acids. From germline, CDR1 is SQVTM and CDR2 ANQGSEA.